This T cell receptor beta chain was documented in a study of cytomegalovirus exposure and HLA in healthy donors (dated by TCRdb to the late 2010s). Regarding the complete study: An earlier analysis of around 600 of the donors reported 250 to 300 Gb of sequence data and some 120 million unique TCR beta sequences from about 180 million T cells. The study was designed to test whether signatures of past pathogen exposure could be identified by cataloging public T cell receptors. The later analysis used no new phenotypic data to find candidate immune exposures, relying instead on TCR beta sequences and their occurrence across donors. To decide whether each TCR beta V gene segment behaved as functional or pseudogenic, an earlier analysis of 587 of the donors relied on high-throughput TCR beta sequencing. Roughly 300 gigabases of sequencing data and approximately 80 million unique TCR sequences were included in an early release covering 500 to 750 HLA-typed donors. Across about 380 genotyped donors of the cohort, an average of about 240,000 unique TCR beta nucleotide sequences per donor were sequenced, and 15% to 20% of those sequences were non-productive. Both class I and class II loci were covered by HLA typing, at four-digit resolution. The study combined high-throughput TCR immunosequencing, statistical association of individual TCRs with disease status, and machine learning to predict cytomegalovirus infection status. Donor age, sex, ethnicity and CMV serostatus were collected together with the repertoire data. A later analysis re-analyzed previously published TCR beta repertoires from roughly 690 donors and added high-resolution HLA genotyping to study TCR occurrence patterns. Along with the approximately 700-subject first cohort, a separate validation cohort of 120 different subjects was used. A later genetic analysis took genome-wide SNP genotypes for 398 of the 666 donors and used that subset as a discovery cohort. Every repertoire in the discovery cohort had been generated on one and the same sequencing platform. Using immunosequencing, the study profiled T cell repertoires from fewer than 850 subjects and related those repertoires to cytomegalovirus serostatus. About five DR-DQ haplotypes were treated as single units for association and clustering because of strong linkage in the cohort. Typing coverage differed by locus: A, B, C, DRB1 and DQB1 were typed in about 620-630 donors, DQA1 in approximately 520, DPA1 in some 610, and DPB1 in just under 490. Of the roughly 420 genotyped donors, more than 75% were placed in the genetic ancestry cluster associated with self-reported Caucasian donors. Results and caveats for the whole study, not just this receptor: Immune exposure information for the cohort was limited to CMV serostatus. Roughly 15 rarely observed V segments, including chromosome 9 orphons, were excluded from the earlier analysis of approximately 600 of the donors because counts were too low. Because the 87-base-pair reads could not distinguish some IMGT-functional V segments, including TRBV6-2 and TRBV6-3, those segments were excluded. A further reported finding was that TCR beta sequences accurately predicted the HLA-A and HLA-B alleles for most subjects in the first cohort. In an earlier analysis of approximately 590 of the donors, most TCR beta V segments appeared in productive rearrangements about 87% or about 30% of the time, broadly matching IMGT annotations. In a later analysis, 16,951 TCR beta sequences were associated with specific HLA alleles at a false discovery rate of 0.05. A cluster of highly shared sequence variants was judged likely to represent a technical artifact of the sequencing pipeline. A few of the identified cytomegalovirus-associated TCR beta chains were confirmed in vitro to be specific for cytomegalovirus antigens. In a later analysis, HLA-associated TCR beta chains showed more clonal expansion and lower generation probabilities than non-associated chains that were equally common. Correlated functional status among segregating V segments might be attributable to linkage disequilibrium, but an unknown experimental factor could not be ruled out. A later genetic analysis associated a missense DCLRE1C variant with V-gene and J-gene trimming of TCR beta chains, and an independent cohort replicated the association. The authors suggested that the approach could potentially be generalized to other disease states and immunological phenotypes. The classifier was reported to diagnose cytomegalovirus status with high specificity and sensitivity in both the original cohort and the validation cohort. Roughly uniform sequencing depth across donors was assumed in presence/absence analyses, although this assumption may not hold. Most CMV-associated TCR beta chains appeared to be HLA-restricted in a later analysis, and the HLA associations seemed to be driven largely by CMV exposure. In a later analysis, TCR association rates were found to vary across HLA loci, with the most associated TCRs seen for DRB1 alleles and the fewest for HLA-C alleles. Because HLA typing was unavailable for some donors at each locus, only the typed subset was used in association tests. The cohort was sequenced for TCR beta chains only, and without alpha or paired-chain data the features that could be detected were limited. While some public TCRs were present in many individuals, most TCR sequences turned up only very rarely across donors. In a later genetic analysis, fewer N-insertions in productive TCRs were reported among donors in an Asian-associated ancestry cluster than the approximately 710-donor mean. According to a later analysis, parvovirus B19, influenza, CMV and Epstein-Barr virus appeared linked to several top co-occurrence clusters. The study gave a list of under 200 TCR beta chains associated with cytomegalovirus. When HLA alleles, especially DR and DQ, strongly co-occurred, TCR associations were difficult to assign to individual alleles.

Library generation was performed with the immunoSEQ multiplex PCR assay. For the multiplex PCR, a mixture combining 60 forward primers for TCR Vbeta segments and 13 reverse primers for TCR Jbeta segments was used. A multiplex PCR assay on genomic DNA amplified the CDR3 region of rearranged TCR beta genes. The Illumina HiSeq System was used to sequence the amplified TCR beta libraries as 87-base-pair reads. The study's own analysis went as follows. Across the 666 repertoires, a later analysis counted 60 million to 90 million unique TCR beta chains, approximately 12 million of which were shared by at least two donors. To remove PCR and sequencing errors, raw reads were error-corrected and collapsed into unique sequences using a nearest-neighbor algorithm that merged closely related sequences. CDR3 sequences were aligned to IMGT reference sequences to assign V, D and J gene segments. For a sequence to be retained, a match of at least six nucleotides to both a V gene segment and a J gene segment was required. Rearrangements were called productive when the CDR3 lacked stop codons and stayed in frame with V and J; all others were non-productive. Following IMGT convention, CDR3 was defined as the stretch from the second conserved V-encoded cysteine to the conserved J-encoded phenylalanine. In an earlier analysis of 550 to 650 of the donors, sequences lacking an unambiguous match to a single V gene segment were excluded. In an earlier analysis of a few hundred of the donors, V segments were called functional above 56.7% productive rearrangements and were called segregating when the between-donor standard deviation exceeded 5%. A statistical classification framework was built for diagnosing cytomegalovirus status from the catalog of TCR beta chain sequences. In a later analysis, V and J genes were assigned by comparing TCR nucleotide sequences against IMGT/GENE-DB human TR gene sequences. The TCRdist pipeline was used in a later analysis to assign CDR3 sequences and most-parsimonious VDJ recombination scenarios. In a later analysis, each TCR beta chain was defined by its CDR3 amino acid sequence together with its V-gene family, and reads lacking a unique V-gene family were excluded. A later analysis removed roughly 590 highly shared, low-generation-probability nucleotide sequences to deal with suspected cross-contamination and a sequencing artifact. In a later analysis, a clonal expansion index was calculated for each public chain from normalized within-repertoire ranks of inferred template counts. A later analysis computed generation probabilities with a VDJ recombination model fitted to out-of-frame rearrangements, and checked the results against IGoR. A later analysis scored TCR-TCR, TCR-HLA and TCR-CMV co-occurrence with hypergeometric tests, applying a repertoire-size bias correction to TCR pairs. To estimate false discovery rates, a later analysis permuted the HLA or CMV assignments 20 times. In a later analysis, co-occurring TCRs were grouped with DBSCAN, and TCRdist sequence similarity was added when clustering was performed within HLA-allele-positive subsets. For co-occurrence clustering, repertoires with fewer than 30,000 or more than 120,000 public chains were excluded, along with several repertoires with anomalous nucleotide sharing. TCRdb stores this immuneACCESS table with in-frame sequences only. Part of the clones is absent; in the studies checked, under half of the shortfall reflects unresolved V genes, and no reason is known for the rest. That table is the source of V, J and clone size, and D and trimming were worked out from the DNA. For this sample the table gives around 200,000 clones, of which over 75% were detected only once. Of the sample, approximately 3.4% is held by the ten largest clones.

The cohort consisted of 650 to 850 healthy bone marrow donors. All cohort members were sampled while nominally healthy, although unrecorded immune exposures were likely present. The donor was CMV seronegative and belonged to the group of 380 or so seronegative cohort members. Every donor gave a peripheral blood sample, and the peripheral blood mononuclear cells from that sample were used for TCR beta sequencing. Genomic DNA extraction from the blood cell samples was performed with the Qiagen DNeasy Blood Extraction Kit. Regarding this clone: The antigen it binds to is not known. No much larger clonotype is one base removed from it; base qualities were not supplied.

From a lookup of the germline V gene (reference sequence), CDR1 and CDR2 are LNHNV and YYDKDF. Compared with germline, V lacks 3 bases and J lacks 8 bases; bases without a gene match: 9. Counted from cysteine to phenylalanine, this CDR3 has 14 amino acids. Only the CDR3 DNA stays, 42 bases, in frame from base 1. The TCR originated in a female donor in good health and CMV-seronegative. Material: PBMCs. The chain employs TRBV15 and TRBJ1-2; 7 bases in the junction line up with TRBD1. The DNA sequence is TGTGCCACCAGCAGTAGACAGGGAGTAGGGGGCTACACCTTC. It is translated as CATSSRQGVGGYTF.